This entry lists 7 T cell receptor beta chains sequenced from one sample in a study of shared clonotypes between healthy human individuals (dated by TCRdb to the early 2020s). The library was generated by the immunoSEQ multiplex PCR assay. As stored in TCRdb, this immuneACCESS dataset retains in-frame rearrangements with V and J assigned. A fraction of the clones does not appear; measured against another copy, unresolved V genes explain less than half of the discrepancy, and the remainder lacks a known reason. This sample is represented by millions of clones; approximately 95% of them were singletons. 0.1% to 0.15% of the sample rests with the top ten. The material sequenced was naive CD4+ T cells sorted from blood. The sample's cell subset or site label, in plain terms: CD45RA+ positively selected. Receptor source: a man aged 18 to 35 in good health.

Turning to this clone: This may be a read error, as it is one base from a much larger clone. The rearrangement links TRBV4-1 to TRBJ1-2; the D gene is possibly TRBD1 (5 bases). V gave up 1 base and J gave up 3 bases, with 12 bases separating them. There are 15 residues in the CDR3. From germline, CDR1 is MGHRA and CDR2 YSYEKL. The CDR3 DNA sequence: TGCGCCAGCAGCCAAGTCGGGCAGGGTGACTATGGCTACACCTTC. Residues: CASSQVGQGDYGYTF.

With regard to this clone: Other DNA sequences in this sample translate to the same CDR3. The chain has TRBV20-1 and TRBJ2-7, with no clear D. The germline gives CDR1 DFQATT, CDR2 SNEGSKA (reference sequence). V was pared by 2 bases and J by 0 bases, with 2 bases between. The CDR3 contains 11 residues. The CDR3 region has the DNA TGCAGTGCTAGATACTCCTACGAGCAGTACTTC. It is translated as CSARYSYEQYF.

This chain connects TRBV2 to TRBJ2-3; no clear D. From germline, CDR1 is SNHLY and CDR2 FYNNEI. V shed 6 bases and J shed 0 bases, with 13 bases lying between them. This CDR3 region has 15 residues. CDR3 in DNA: TGTGCCAGCAGAAAATCCCTCGGGAGCACAGATACGCAGTATTTT. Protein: CASRKSLGSTDTQYF.

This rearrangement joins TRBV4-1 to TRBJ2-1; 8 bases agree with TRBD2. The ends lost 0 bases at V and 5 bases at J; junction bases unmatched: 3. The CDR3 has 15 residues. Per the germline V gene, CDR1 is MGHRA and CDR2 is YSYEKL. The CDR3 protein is CASSQERTSHNEQFF. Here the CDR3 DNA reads TGCGCCAGCAGCCAAGAAAGGACTAGCCACAATGAGCAGTTCTTC.

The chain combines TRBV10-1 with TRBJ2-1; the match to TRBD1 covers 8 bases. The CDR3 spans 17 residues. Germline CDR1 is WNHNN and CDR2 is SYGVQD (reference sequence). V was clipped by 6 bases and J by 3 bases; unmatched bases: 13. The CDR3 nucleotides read TGCGCCAGCAGCACTGACAGGGGCCTTTTTGACTACAATGAGCAGTTCTTC. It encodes CASSTDRGLFDYNEQFF.

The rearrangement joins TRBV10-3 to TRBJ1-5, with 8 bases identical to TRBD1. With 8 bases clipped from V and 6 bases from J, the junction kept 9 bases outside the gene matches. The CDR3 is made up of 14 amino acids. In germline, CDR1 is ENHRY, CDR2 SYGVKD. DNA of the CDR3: TGTGCCATCCGCGGACAGGGAGACAGTCAGCCCCAGCATTTT. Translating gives CAIRGQGDSQPQHF.

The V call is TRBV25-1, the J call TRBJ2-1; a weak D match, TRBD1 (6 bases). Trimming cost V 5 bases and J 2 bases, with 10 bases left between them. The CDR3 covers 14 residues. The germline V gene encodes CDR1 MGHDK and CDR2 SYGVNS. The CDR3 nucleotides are TGTGCCAGCAGTAAGGGGACAACCTACAATGAGCAGTTCTTC. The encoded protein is CASSKGTTYNEQFF. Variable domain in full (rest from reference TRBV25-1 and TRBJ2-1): EADIYQTPRYLVIGTGKKITLECSQTMGHDKMYWYQQDPGMELHLIHYSYGVNSTEKGDLSSESTVSRIRTEHFPLTLESARPSHTSQYLCASSKGTTYNEQFFGPGTRLTVL.